This entry concerns a single T cell receptor beta chain. This record belongs to a study of radiotherapy plus CTLA-4 blockade in lung cancer. Study context: Objective response rate was around 20%; disease control rate, approximately 28%.

TCRdb keeps only in-frame clones here, not all; method: immunoSEQ multiplex PCR. Of about 90,000 clones in the sample, about two thirds were seen once. Focal radiation plus CTLA-4 blockade with ipilimumab was given to patients with chemo-refractory metastatic non-small-cell lung cancer. The sequence came from a human donor with non-small cell lung cancer that progressed on radiotherapy plus ipilimumab. The sequenced sample was peripheral blood, obtained from a patient treated with radiotherapy plus ipilimumab.

The CDR3 region is CASSIADRPRDEQYF. The CDR3 coding sequence is TGTGCCAGTAGTATAGCGGACAGGCCAAGAGACGAGCAGTACTTC. The V call is TRBV19, the J call TRBJ2-7, with 7 nucleotides matching TRBD1. The ends lost 1 base at V and 5 bases at J; junction bases unmatched: 8. CDR1 LNHDA and CDR2 SQIVND come from the germline V gene (reference sequence). There are 15 residues in the CDR3.